The 23 T cell receptor beta chains reported below all come from one sample, sequenced in a study of blood T cell repertoires in COVID-19. Repertoires were generated with immunoSEQ multiplex PCR, while TCRdb's copy carries only in-frame clones and drops some. Among roughly 25,000 clones listed, 80% to 90% were seen once. The specimen was peripheral blood. The source of these receptors is a man between 65 and 85 years old with acute or convalescent COVID-19.

A single count supports this clone. The V gene is TRBV19, the J gene TRBJ1-5; the D is unclear. The V gene lost 3 bases and the J gene lost 3 bases, with 12 bases spanning the gap. The germline gives CDR1 LNHDA, CDR2 SQIVND (reference sequence). The CDR3 covers 15 residues. CDR3 protein: CASSIQRAHNQPQHF. The DNA of the CDR3 is TGTGCCAGTAGTATCCAGCGAGCCCACAATCAGCCCCAGCATTTT. Drawing the rest from reference TRBV19 and TRBJ1-5, the complete variable domain is DGGITQSPKYLFRKEGQNVTLSCEQNLNHDAMYWYRQDPGQGLRLIYYSQIVNDFQKGDIAEGYSVSREKKESFPLTVTSAQKNPTAFYLCASSIQRAHNQPQHFGDGTRLSIL.

This clone was recorded a few times. The chain is built from TRBV5-4 and TRBJ2-5, with 7 positions matching TRBD1. After removal of 2 bases from V and 3 bases from J, the junction contained 1 base not matched to a gene. The CDR3 length is 13 residues. Germline V lookup: CDR1 SGHNT, CDR2 YYREEE (reference sequence). The CDR3 DNA follows: TGTGCCAGCAGCTTTACAGGGGAAGAGACCCAGTACTTC. It yields the protein CASSFTGEETQYF.

This chain uses TRBV3-1 (or the pseudogene TRBV3-2) with TRBJ1-2; 7 bases are a match to TRBD1. The length of the CDR3 is 14 residues. The V gene's germline CDR1 is LGHDT and CDR2 YNNKEL (reference sequence). V was clipped by 3 bases and J by 5 bases; unmatched bases: 6. The CDR3 here is CASSQGQTSYGYTF. In nucleotides, the CDR3 is TGTGCCAGCAGCCAGGGACAGACCTCGTATGGCTACACCTTC.

This rearrangement joins TRBV12-3 or TRBV12-4 to TRBJ1-1; D is undetermined. Trimming left V 2 bases short and J 1 base short, with 5 bases between. This CDR3 region has 13 residues. The CDR3 spells CASSLTQNTEAFF. For the CDR3, the DNA is TGTGCCAGCAGTTTAACACAGAACACTGAAGCTTTCTTT.

The chain recombines TRBV3-1 (or the pseudogene TRBV3-2) with TRBJ2-4, with TRBD2 identical over 12 bases. V lost 1 base, J lost 0 bases, and 7 bases stayed unmatched. This CDR3 has 19 residues. In germline, CDR1 is LGHDT, CDR2 YNNKEL (reference sequence). CDR3 in amino acids: CASSQGRLAGAGAKNIQYF. CDR3 DNA sequence: TGTGCCAGCAGCCAAGGAAGACTAGCGGGAGCGGGAGCCAAAAACATTCAGTACTTC.

CDR3 region: CASTQLSGGGAGELFF. The CDR3 DNA sequence: TGTGCCAGCACCCAGTTATCGGGGGGTGGGGCCGGGGAGCTGTTTTTT. This rearrangement joins TRBV7-3 to TRBJ2-2, with 7 bases identical to TRBD2. The V segment lost 7 bases and the J segment 6 bases; nucleotides outside the gene matches: 14. The length of the CDR3 is 16 residues. Germline CDR1 and CDR2: SGHTA and FQGTGA.

This clone has a single count. The chain has TRBV18 and TRBJ2-5, with D perhaps matching TRBD2 (6 bases). The germline V gene has CDR1 KGHSH and CDR2 LQKENI. The length of the CDR3 is 13 residues. Trimming shortened V by 4 bases and J by 5 bases, and 11 bases separated the two germline ends. CDR3 amino acids: CASSREARETQYF. CDR3 nucleotides: TGTGCCAGCTCACGGGAGGCAAGGGAGACCCAGTACTTC.

The chain has TRBV28 and TRBJ1-6; the match to TRBD1 covers 9 bases. Germline V CDR1 and CDR2: MDHEN, SYDVKM. J lost 2 bases, V lost 5 bases, and 7 bases had no gene match. This CDR3 contains 17 residues. DNA of the CDR3: TGTGCCAGCAGTCCGCCACAGGGGGCAACCTATAATTCACCCCTCCACTTT. Translation: CASSPPQGATYNSPLHF.

This clone was seen just once. The chain links TRBV7-9 to TRBJ2-2; a possible D gene is TRBD2 (5 bases). The V and J ends lost 2 bases and 6 bases respectively, with 13 bases between them. CDR3 length: 15 residues. Germline V gives CDR1 SEHNR, CDR2 FQNEAQ (reference sequence). CDR3 loop: CASSLLRGGAGELFF. For the CDR3, the DNA is TGTGCCAGCAGCTTACTTCGGGGTGGGGCCGGGGAGCTGTTTTTT.

The genes are TRBV3-1 (or the pseudogene TRBV3-2) and TRBJ2-7, with 8 bases identical to TRBD2. Germline V gives CDR1 LGHDT, CDR2 YNNKEL (reference sequence). The J segment lost 1 base and the V segment lost 0 bases, leaving 11 bases of the junction unmatched. CDR3 length equals 18 residues. The CDR3 here is CASSQEEVIAGSSYEQYF. The CDR3 bases are TGTGCCAGCAGCCAAGAGGAGGTGATAGCGGGGTCTTCCTACGAGCAGTACTTC.

The chain links TRBV3-1 (or the pseudogene TRBV3-2) to TRBJ2-5, with D tentatively TRBD2 (6 bases). Germline V CDR1 and CDR2: LGHDT, YNNKEL (reference sequence). CDR3 size: 14 residues. V lost 0 bases and J 5 bases, leaving 10 bases between the germline ends. In nucleotides, the CDR3 is TGTGCCAGCAGCCAAGAGACTAGATGGGAGACCCAGTACTTC. This codes for CASSQETRWETQYF.

The chain couples TRBV21-1 to TRBJ2-1; the D segment call TRBD2 is taken from the table without a DNA check. TRBV21-1 is a pseudogene segment. The CDR3 extends over 16 amino acids. The CDR3 spells CASSQPGTRAGNEQFF. CDR3 nucleotides: TGTGCCAGCAGCCAACCCGGGACTAGGGCCGGGAATGAGCAGTTCTTC.

This sequence joins TRBV19 and TRBJ1-6; no reliable D call. This CDR3 comprises 12 residues. The V end was cut by 5 bases, the J end by 11 bases, with 10 bases between. CDR1 and CDR2 (germline): LNHDA, SQIVND (reference sequence). The CDR3 region has the DNA TGTGCCAGTAGTCCTCCCTTTGCACCCCTCCACTTT. This gives the protein CASSPPFAPLHF.

This clone was recorded only once. The chain employs TRBV4-1 and TRBJ2-7; TRBD1 aligns across 10 bases. J gave up 1 base and V 1 base, and 7 bases lay outside the gene matches. The CDR3 extends over 17 amino acids. Germline CDR1 and CDR2: MGHRA and YSYEKL. The CDR3 DNA reads as TGCGCCAGCAGCCAAGGACGAGGACAGGGGGATTCCTACGAGCAGTACTTC. It codes for CASSQGRGQGDSYEQYF.

This rearrangement joins TRBV5-6 to TRBJ1-6; 9 nucleotides align to TRBD1. Trimming removed 2 bases from V and 9 bases from J; junction bases left unmatched: 6. CDR1 SGHDT and CDR2 YYEEEE come from the germline V gene. The CDR3 has 15 residues. The chain's CDR3 is CASSFGTGYSSPLHF. CDR3 nucleotides: TGTGCCAGCAGCTTCGGGACAGGGTACAGTTCACCCCTCCACTTT.

This chain links TRBV20-1 with TRBJ2-7; D is ambiguous. CDR1 and CDR2 (germline): DFQATT, SNEGSKA (reference sequence). The CDR3 is 12 amino acids. V was shortened by 3 bases and J by 4 bases, with 10 bases between the two germline ends. The CDR3 nucleotides are TGCAGTGCTAGTGCAGTCTCGTACGAGCAGTACTTC. It yields the protein CSASAVSYEQYF.

The chain couples TRBV6-5 to TRBJ2-2; D is perhaps TRBD1 (7 bases). Between the trimmed V and J ends, which lost 4 bases and 4 bases, there was a span of 16 bases. The CDR3 length is 16 residues. Looked up from germline, CDR1 is MNHEY and CDR2 is SVGAGI. The CDR3 DNA follows: TGTGCCAGCAGTTTAGAGGGGGCGCGGGGCACCGGGGAGCTGTTTTTT. As protein: CASSLEGARGTGELFF.

This chain connects TRBV5-1 to TRBJ2-7; D uncertain. V was cut by 1 base and J by 4 bases, with 6 bases left in between. Germline CDR1 is SGHRS and CDR2 is YFSETQ. The CDR3 is made up of 12 amino acids. The CDR3 nucleotides are TGCGCCAGCAGCTTGAGCACGTACGAGCAGTACTTC. This sequence encodes CASSLSTYEQYF. The whole variable domain, remainder taken from reference TRBV5-1 and TRBJ2-7, is KAGVTQTPRYLIKTRGQQVTLSCSPISGHRSVSWYQQTPGQGLQFLFEYFSETQRNKGNFPGRFSGRQFSNSRSEMNVSTLELGDSALYLCASSLSTYEQYFGPGTRLTVT.

The V and J genes are TRBV5-6 and TRBJ2-7, with 7 bases aligning to TRBD2. The CDR3 spans 16 residues. Germline loops: CDR1 SGHDT, CDR2 YYEEEE. After removal of 5 bases from V and 2 bases from J, the junction contained 13 bases not matched to a gene. The CDR3 protein is CASSPEGREFPYEQYF. The CDR3 nucleotides read TGTGCCAGCAGTCCCGAAGGGCGGGAGTTTCCCTACGAGCAGTACTTC.

The chain joins TRBV19 to TRBJ1-1; tentatively, D is TRBD1 (5 bases). CDR1 is LNHDA and CDR2 is SQIVND in the germline V gene (reference sequence). The CDR3 runs to 17 residues. Trimming took 1 base from V and 1 from J, leaving 16 bases between them. DNA for the CDR3: TGTGCCAGTAGTATAGGAGTCTTTGGTCAGGGGAACACTGAAGCTTTCTTT. It encodes CASSIGVFGQGNTEAFF.

This clone came up once. This rearrangement joins TRBV18 to TRBJ1-1; the match to TRBD1 covers 7 bases. This CDR3 has 12 residues. V lost 6 bases, J lost 11 bases, and 9 bases stayed unmatched. Germline lookup yields CDR1 KGHSH and CDR2 LQKENI. DNA for the CDR3: TGTGCCAGCTCCCCTGAACAGGGGTCGGCTTTCTTT. This codes for CASSPEQGSAFF.

The J gene is TRBJ1-2, the V gene TRBV27; D might be TRBD1 (6 bases). V was shortened by 6 bases and J by 4 bases, with 15 bases between the two germline ends. Germline V lookup: CDR1 MNHEY, CDR2 SMNVEV (reference sequence). This CDR3 region has 14 residues. The CDR3 DNA sequence: TGTGCCAGCAGCCCCACAGGGCTCGGCTATGGCTACACCTTC. Translated, it gives CASSPTGLGYGYTF.

This clone was recorded once. The rearrangement uses TRBV15 and TRBJ2-2; the D gene is possibly TRBD2 (6 bases). The V end was cut by 2 bases, the J end by 4 bases, with 17 bases between. Germline CDR1 is LNHNV and CDR2 is YYDKDF (reference sequence). The CDR3 totals 17 residues. The CDR3 sequence: CATSRRILVGGTGELFF. In DNA, the CDR3 is TGTGCCACCAGCAGAAGAATACTAGTGGGAGGCACCGGGGAGCTGTTTTTT.